The source of this T cell receptor beta chain is a study of shared clonotypes between healthy human individuals. Trimming left V 8 bases short and J 1 base short, with 3 bases between. Germline values: CDR1 MNHNS, CDR2 SASEGT. This CDR3 is built from 11 residues. The donors, all of them Caucasian adults, lived in Nashville, Tennessee. Using immunoSEQ multiplex PCR, the repertoire was profiled, and TCRdb retains in-frame clones only, with some absent. The table shows about 680,000 clones, with around two thirds occurring only once. The V call is TRBV6-1, the J call TRBJ2-1, with no clear D. The clonotype originates from a woman between 25 and 40 years old in good health. The sequencing input was memory CD4+ T cells sorted from blood. As for subset: CD45RA-negative fraction. The CDR3 nucleotides are TGTGCCAGCGGGTCCTACAATGAGCAGTTCTTC. Residues: CASGSYNEQFF.